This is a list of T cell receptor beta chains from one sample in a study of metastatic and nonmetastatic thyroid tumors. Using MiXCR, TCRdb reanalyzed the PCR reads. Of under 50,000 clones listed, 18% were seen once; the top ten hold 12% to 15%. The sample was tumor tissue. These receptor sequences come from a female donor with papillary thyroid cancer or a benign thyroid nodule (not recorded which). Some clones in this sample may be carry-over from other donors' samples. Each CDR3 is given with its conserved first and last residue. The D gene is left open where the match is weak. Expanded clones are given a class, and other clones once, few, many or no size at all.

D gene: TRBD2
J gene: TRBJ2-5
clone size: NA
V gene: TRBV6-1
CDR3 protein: CASRIRGEGWTQYF
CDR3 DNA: TGTGCCAGCCGGATTCGAGGGGAGGGGTGGACCCAGTACTTC

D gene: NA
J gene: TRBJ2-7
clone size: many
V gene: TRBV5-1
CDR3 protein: CASSLAWSYEQYF
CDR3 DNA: TGCGCCAGCAGCTTGGCCTGGTCCTACGAGCAGTACTTC

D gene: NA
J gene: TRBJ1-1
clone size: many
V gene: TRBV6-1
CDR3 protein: CASISVWGGSTEAFF
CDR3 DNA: TGTGCCAGCATTTCTGTGTGGGGTGGGAGCACTGAAGCTTTCTTT

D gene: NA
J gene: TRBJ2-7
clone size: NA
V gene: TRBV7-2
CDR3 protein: CASSFGASGEQYF
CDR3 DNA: TGTGCCAGCAGCTTTGGGGCCAGTGGGGAGCAGTACTTC

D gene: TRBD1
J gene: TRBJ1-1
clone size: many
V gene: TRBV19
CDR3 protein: CASPGQGASEAFF
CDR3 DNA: TGTGCCAGCCCGGGACAGGGGGCGTCTGAAGCTTTCTTT

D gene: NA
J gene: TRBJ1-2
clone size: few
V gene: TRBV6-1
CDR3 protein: CASSEGGYGYTF
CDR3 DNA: TGTGCCAGCAGTGAAGGAGGGTATGGCTACACCTTC

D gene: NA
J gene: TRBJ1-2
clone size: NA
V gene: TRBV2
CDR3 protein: CAINLPGQHYGYTF
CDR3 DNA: TGTGCCATCAATCTTCCTGGACAGCACTATGGCTACACCTTC

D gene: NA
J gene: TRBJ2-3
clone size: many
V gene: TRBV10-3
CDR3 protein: CAISDGTGGEDTQYF
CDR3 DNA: TGTGCCATCAGTGATGGAACAGGGGGGGAGGATACGCAGTATTTT

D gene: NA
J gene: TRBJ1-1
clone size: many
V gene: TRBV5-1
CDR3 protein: CASSLDQANTEAFF
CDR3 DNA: TGCGCCAGCAGCTTGGATCAAGCCAACACTGAAGCTTTCTTT

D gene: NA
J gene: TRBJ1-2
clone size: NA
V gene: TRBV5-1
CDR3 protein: CASSFDPGAGGYTF
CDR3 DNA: TGCGCCAGCAGCTTTGATCCAGGGGCTGGCGGCTACACCTTC

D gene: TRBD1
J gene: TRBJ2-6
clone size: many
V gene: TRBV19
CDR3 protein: CASSRWQGASGVNVLTF
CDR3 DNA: TGTGCCAGTAGTAGGTGGCAGGGGGCGAGTGGGGTCAACGTCCTGACTTTC

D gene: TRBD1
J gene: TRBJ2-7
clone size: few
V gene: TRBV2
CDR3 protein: CASSEFVTGGEQYF
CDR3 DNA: TGTGCCAGCAGTGAATTTGTGACAGGGGGCGAGCAGTACTTC

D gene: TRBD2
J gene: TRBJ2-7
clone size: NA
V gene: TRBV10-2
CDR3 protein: CASKGGLAGPTSYEQYF
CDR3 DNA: TGCGCCAGCAAGGGAGGACTAGCGGGGCCTACTTCCTACGAGCAGTACTTC

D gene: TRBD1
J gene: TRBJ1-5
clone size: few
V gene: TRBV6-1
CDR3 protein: CASSSPPGGGQPQHF
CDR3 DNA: TGTGCCAGCAGTTCCCCCCCAGGGGGCGGTCAGCCCCAGCATTTT

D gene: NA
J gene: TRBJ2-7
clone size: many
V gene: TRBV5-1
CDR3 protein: CASSLTGNYEQYF
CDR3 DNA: TGCGCCAGCAGCTTGACAGGGAACTACGAGCAGTACTTC

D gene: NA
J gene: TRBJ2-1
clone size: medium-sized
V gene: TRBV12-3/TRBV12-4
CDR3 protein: CASTRGSSSYNEQFF
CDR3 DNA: TGTGCCAGCACCCGGGGCAGTAGCTCCTACAATGAGCAGTTCTTC

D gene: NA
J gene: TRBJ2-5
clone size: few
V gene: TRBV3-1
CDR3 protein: CASSQGLALETQYF
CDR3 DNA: TGTGCCAGCAGCCAAGGGCTAGCTCTGGAGACCCAGTACTTC

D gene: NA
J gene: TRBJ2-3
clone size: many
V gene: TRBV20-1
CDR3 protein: CSASESSTDTQYF
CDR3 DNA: TGCAGTGCTAGTGAGTCAAGCACAGATACGCAGTATTTT

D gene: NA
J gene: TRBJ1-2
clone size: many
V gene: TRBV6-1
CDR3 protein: CASSQHWYGYTF
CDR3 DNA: TGTGCCAGCAGCCAGCACTGGTATGGCTACACCTTC

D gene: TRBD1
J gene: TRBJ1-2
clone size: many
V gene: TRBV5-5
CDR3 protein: CASSSEGGQGRSYTF
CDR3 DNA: TGTGCCAGCAGCTCGGAAGGGGGACAGGGTAGAAGCTACACCTTC

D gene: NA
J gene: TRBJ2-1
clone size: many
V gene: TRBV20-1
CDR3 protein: CSAVRGLGEQFF
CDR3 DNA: TGCAGTGCTGTTAGGGGATTGGGTGAGCAGTTCTTC

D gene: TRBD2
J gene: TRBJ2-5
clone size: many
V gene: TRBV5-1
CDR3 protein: CASSPRLAGETQYF
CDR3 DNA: TGCGCCAGCAGCCCCAGACTAGCGGGGGAGACCCAGTACTTC

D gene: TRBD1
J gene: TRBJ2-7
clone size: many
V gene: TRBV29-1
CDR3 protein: CSVVDRGYEQYF
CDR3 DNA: TGCAGCGTTGTGGACAGGGGCTACGAGCAGTACTTC

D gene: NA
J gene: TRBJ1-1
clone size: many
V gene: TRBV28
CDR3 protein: CASRERGGLNTEAFF
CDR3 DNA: TGTGCCAGCAGGGAGCGGGGGGGATTGAACACTGAAGCTTTCTTT

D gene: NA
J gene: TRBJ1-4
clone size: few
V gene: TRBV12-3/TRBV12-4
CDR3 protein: CASSLSKGSEKLFF
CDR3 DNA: TGTGCCAGCAGTTTGTCCAAAGGGAGTGAAAAACTGTTTTTT

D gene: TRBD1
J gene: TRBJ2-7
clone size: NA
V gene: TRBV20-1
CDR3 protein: CSPRHLDRVHEQYF
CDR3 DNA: TGCAGTCCTAGGCATCTGGACAGGGTACACGAGCAGTACTTC

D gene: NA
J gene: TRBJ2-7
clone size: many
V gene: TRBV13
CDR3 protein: CASSFHTPRYEQYF
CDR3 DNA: TGTGCCAGCAGCTTCCATACCCCCCGGTACGAGCAGTACTTC

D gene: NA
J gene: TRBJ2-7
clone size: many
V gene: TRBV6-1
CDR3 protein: CASSPPGANAQYF
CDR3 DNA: TGTGCCAGCAGCCCCCCAGGGGCGAATGCGCAGTACTTC

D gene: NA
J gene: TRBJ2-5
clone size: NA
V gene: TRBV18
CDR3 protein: CASSLQYQETQYF
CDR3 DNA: TGTGCCAGCTCACTACAGTACCAAGAGACCCAGTACTTC

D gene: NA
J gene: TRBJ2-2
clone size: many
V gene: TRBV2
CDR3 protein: CASSWVSWELFF
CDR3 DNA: TGTGCCAGCAGTTGGGTGTCCTGGGAGCTGTTTTTT

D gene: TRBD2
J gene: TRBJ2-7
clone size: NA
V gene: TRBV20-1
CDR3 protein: CSARGGSPYEQYF
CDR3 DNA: TGCAGTGCTAGAGGCGGGAGTCCCTACGAGCAGTACTTC

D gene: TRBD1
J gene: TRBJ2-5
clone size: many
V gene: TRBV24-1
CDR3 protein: CATRGTGGQETQYF
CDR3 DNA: TGTGCCACCAGGGGGACAGGGGGCCAAGAGACCCAGTACTTC

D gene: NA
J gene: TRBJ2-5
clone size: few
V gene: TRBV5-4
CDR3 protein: CASSLAAAGETQYF
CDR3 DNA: TGTGCCAGCAGCTTGGCCGCTGCGGGTGAGACCCAGTACTTC

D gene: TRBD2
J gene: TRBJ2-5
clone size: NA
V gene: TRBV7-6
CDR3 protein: CASSLTLAGGRGETQYF
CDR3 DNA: TGTGCCAGCAGCTTAACACTAGCGGGAGGGCGCGGGGAGACCCAGTACTTC

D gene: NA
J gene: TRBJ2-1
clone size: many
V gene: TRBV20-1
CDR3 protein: CSAGGGGLAAGGEQFF
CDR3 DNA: TGCAGTGCTGGGGGCGGTGGGCTAGCGGCCGGGGGAGAGCAGTTCTTC

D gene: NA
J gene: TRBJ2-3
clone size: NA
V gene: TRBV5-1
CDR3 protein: CASSTLTGGGSDTQYF
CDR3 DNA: TGCGCCAGCAGCACCCTGACAGGTGGCGGATCAGACACGCAGTATTTT

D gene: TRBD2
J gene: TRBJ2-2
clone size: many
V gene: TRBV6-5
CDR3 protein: CASSLSGGAHGHTGELFF
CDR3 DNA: TGTGCCAGCAGTCTCAGCGGGGGGGCTCATGGGCACACCGGGGAGCTGTTTTTT

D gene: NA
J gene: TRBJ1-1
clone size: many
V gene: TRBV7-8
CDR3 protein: CASSLEGNTEAFF
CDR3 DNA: TGTGCCAGCAGCTTGGAGGGGAACACTGAAGCTTTCTTT

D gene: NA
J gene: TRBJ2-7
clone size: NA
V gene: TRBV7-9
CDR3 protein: CASSLSRGYNPQYF
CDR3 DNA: TGTGCCAGCAGCTTATCCAGAGGGTATAATCCCCAGTACTTC

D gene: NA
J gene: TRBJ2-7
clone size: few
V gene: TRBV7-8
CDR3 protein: CASRPTTYEQYF
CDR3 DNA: TGTGCCAGCAGACCAACTACCTACGAGCAGTACTTC

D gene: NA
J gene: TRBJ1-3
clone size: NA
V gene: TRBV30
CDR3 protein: CACQGAGNTIYF
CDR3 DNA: TGTGCCTGCCAAGGGGCGGGAAACACCATATATTTT

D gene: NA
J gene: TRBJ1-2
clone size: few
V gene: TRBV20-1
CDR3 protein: CSARDEGRQESNYGYTF
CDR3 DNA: TGCAGTGCTAGAGATGAAGGGCGACAGGAGAGTAACTATGGCTACACCTTC

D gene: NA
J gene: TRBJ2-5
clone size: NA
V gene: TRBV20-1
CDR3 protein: CSAPVGGWLARRETQYF
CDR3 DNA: TGCAGTGCCCCTGTAGGGGGGTGGCTAGCGAGAAGAGAGACCCAGTACTTC

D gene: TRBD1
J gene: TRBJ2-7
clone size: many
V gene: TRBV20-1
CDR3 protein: CSARRADRVYEQYF
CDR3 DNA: TGCAGTGCTAGAAGGGCCGACAGGGTCTACGAGCAGTACTTC

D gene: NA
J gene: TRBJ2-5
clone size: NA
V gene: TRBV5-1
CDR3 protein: CASSLVAAGQETQYF
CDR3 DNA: TGCGCCAGCAGCTTGGTCGCGGCGGGGCAAGAGACACAGTACTTC

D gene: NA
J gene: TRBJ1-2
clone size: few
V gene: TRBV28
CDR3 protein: CASSFGSNYGYTF
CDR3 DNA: TGTGCCAGCAGTTTCGGGAGTAACTATGGCTACACCTTC

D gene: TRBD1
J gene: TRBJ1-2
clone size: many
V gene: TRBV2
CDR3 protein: CASSGDRGDDGYTF
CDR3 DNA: TGTGCCAGCAGCGGGGACAGGGGAGACGATGGCTACACCTTC

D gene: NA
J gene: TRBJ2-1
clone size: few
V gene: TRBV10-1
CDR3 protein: CASSERRTLNEQFF
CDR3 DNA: TGCGCCAGCAGTGAAAGGCGAACCCTCAATGAGCAGTTCTTC

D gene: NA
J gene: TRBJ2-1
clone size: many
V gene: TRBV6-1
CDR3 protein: CASRFIRRDNEQFF
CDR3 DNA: TGTGCCAGCAGGTTTATTAGACGGGACAATGAGCAGTTCTTC

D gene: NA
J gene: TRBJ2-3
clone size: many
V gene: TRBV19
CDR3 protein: CASKERMVTDTQYF
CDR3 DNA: TGTGCCAGTAAGGAGCGAATGGTCACAGATACGCAGTATTTT

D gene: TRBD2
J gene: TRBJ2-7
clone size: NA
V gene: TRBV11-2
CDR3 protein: CASSLGGWRGSSYEQYF
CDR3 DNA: TGTGCCAGCAGCTTGGGGGGATGGCGGGGGAGCTCCTACGAGCAGTACTTC

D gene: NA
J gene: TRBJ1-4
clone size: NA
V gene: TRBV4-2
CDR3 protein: CASGQGDMGPNEKLFF
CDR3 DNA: TGTGCCAGCGGCCAGGGCGACATGGGGCCGAATGAAAAACTGTTTTTT

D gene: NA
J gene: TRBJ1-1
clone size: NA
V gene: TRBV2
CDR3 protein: CASSYRTENTEAFF
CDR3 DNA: TGTGCCAGCAGTTATCGGACAGAGAACACTGAAGCTTTCTTT

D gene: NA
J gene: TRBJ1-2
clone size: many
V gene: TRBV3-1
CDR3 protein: CASSQGGAFPGYTF
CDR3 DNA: TGTGCCAGCAGCCAAGGGGGCGCGTTCCCTGGCTACACCTTC

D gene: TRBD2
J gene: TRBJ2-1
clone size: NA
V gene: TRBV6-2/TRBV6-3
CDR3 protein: CASSPKGVAGDEQFF
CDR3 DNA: TGTGCCAGCAGTCCCAAGGGGGTAGCGGGAGATGAGCAGTTCTTC